This TCR beta chain is drawn from a study of blood T cell repertoires in COVID-19. Here immunoSEQ multiplex PCR was the method, and the copy in TCRdb shows in-frame clones only, minus some. The table includes roughly 380,000 clones, about nine tenths detected once. This clone was recorded a few times. Individuals in the exposed group had encountered a COVID-19 case within 2 weeks preceding study entry. There are 15 residues in the CDR3. V was pared by 3 bases and J by 5 bases, with 4 bases of the junction left unmatched. CDR1 and CDR2 (germline): ENHRY, SYGVKD. Input material: PBMCs or T cells enriched from blood (not recorded which). The sequence was obtained from a woman aged 25 to 39 who had been exposed to COVID-19. The chain carries TRBV10-3 and TRBJ1-6, with 7 bases aligning to TRBD1. The CDR3 DNA reads as TGTGCCATCAGTGACAGGACAGGAAATAATTCACCCCTCCACTTT. Translating it yields CAISDRTGNNSPLHF.